Listed below are T cell receptor beta chains from one sample, sequenced in a study of blood T cell repertoires in COVID-19. Libraries were prepared by immunoSEQ multiplex PCR; TCRdb keeps only in-frame clonotypes and omits some of them. The table records just over 350,000 clones, about 90% of them present only once. The sequencing sample was made of PBMCs or T cells enriched from blood (not recorded which). The receptors come from a woman aged 25-40 years who had recovered from COVID-19. CDR3s include the opening cysteine and the closing phenylalanine or tryptophan. The D gene is left open where the match is weak. Size values are once, few and many counts, or a class for expanded clones, and some rows have none.

J gene: TRBJ2-2; D gene: TRBD2; clone size: NA; V gene: TRBV28; CDR3 protein: CASRLAGEDTGELFF; CDR3 DNA: TGTGCCAGCAGACTAGCGGGAGAGGACACCGGGGAGCTGTTTTTT
J gene: TRBJ1-5; D gene: TRBD1; clone size: NA; V gene: TRBV7-8; CDR3 protein: CASSPDRFQPQHF; CDR3 DNA: TGTGCCAGCAGCCCGGACAGGTTCCAGCCCCAGCATTTT
J gene: TRBJ1-5; D gene: NA; clone size: NA; V gene: TRBV3-1/TRBV3-2; CDR3 protein: CASSQGAYQPQHF; CDR3 DNA: TGTGCCAGCAGCCAGGGGGCATATCAGCCCCAGCATTTT
J gene: TRBJ2-7; D gene: TRBD2; clone size: NA; V gene: TRBV7-9; CDR3 protein: CASSLLPSGPSSYEQYF; CDR3 DNA: TGTGCCAGCAGCCTGCTCCCTAGCGGGCCAAGCTCCTACGAGCAGTACTTC
J gene: TRBJ1-6; D gene: NA; clone size: NA; V gene: TRBV30; CDR3 protein: CALGGHYNSPLHF; CDR3 DNA: TGTGCCCTCGGGGGTCACTATAATTCACCCCTCCACTTT
J gene: TRBJ1-5; D gene: NA; clone size: once; V gene: TRBV2; CDR3 protein: CASSDGPRGQPQHF; CDR3 DNA: TGTGCCAGCAGTGATGGGCCGCGGGGTCAGCCCCAGCATTTT
J gene: TRBJ1-2; D gene: NA; clone size: NA; V gene: TRBV7-9; CDR3 protein: CASSLASGQSLRGYTF; CDR3 DNA: TGTGCCAGCAGCTTAGCGTCCGGTCAGAGCTTGAGGGGCTACACCTTC
J gene: TRBJ2-3; D gene: NA; clone size: NA; V gene: TRBV3-1/TRBV3-2; CDR3 protein: CASRDYRTDTQYF; CDR3 DNA: TGTGCCAGCAGGGACTACCGAACAGATACGCAGTATTTT
J gene: TRBJ2-2; D gene: NA; clone size: NA; V gene: TRBV5-1; CDR3 protein: CASSFYPGPQNQGGRYTGELFF; CDR3 DNA: TGCGCCAGCAGCTTCTACCCGGGACCTCAGAATCAAGGGGGAAGGTACACCGGGGAGCTGTTTTTT
J gene: TRBJ1-1; D gene: NA; clone size: few; V gene: TRBV5-1; CDR3 protein: CASSLDRNTEAFF; CDR3 DNA: TGCGCCAGCAGCTTGGACAGGAACACTGAAGCTTTCTTT
J gene: TRBJ1-6; D gene: NA; clone size: NA; V gene: TRBV5-4; CDR3 protein: CASSSGGGQTYNSPLHF; CDR3 DNA: TGTGCCAGCAGCTCGGGTGGGGGCCAGACTTATAATTCACCCCTCCACTTT
J gene: TRBJ1-2; D gene: TRBD1; clone size: NA; V gene: TRBV4-1; CDR3 protein: CASSQGTGRAINYGYTF; CDR3 DNA: TGCGCCAGCAGCCAAGGGACAGGCAGGGCCATTAACTATGGCTACACCTTC
J gene: TRBJ2-5; D gene: TRBD2; clone size: NA; V gene: TRBV9; CDR3 protein: CASSVGLAGLETQYF; CDR3 DNA: TGTGCCAGCAGCGTGGGGCTAGCGGGCCTAGAGACCCAGTACTTC
J gene: TRBJ2-3; D gene: NA; clone size: NA; V gene: TRBV9; CDR3 protein: CASSPGVGVLTDTQYF; CDR3 DNA: TGTGCCAGCAGCCCGGGGGTTGGGGTTTTAACAGATACGCAGTATTTT
J gene: TRBJ1-1; D gene: TRBD1; clone size: once; V gene: TRBV19; CDR3 protein: CASSTLQGFMNTEAFF; CDR3 DNA: TGTGCCAGTAGTACCCTACAGGGGTTCATGAACACTGAAGCTTTCTTT